This TCR beta chain was documented in a study of blood T cell repertoires in COVID-19. V lost 4 bases to trimming and J lost 10 bases; unmatched junction nucleotides: 8. Germline assignment: CDR1 SGDLS and CDR2 YYNGEE. This CDR3 contains 13 residues. Study processing details: From reference gene primer amplification, estimates of nucleated cell counts were derived. Assay: immunoSEQ multiplex PCR; the TCRdb copy retains only in-frame clones and omits some. The V and J calls and the clone size are those of that table, but D and trimming were determined from the DNA. Counted here are tens of thousands of clones, 85% to 90% occurring once; the ten biggest clones make up around 4.9%.

This clonotype originated in a woman in her forties or fifties with active COVID-19. This chain connects TRBV9 to TRBJ2-1; 7 bases fit TRBD2. The sample comprised peripheral blood. The DNA for the CDR3 is TGTGCCAGCAGCAAGGGGACTACCTCGGAGCAGTTCTTC. It encodes CASSKGTTSEQFF.